Presented here are 4 T cell receptor beta chains from one specimen sequenced in a study of low-dose radiotherapy and immunotherapy resistance in tumors. TRAV- and TRBV-specific primers, spanning alpha and beta chains, primed first-strand cDNA. It was with a constant-region primer and a V-primer adapter that TCRs were amplified over around 19 PCR cycles. In TCRdb, the reads were re-called with MiXCR into one record per CDR3 protein. The profile covers some 94,000 distinct CDR3 sequences, with approximately 22% appearing a single time and roughly 13% taken by the ten largest. Specified time point: after trial treatment. As to treatment: LDRT plus nivolumab, ipilimumab, low-dose cyclophosphamide and aspirin (RACIN trial). This specimen consisted of PBMCs, obtained after low-dose radiotherapy plus immunotherapy. The origin of the receptors is a female donor with ovarian cancer.

In this sample, this clonotype turned up a few times. This chain uses TRBV4-1 with TRBJ1-3, with unresolved D. The CDR3 is made up of 19 amino acids. Trimming took off 0 bases at V and 0 bases at J, with 18 bases between the two ends. Germline V gene data show CDR1 as MGHRA and CDR2 as YSYEKL. CDR3 sequence (DNA): TGCGCCAGCAGCCAAGAGACCCCTAGAGGGAAGGCCTCTGGAAACACCATATATTTT. Its protein product is CASSQETPRGKASGNTIYF.

This clonotype has ten or more counts. The rearrangement links TRBV6-2 or TRBV6-3 to TRBJ2-1; the D gene is possibly TRBD1 (6 bases). Per germline, CDR1 MNHEY and CDR2 SVGEGT. Between the trimmed V and J ends, which lost 6 bases and 2 bases, there was a span of 14 bases. This CDR3 contains 15 residues. CDR3 sequence reads: CASRPAGVTYNEQFF. As DNA, the CDR3 is TGTGCCAGCAGACCAGCAGGGGTGACCTACAATGAGCAGTTCTTC.

A note on this clonotype: The DNA is omitted, as the CDR3 cannot be located on it reliably, and the CDR3 follows TCRdb's listing. The rearrangement uses TRBV24-1 and TRBJ2-2; TRBD1 reflects the table's D call only, with no check against the DNA. Germline assignment: CDR1 KGHDR and CDR2 SFDVKD. The CDR3 region is 17 residues in length, termini included. The CDR3 spells CATSEPRQNTGELFFFF.

This clonotype was picked up many times. This sequence joins TRBV29-1 and TRBJ2-7, with D hard to call. The CDR3 runs to 12 residues. Trimming stripped 4 bases from V and 7 bases from J, with 14 bases between. Germline-derived CDR1 and CDR2 are SQVTM and ANQGSEA. The CDR3 DNA reads as TGCAGCGTTGTCCAGACCCCTTTGGAGCAGTACTTC. This gives the protein CSVVQTPLEQYF.